The entry below describes one T cell receptor beta chain. It was with a sample-barcoded 5' primer and a J-beta primer mix that a second PCR of about 7 to 12 cycles was run. MiXCR, run by TCRdb on the 5' RACE reads, gives a single entry per CDR3 protein. The data contain about 930,000 distinct CDR3 sequences, roughly 29% of them singletons. V was pared by 0 bases and J by 14 bases, with 10 bases of the junction left unmatched. The CDR3 covers 15 residues. Germline lookup yields CDR1 MGHRA and CDR2 YSYEKL. The data originate from a study of blood T cells in healthy people across ages. The study recruited healthy Caucasian donors from Russia who were aged about 6 to 95. The same specimen was also included in a second study, on T cells of mothers and their children. As that study records: Several million TCR beta reads per child versus over 9 million per mother. Biologically related mothers and children overlapped slightly more than unrelated pairs, a non-significant difference.

J is TRBJ2-1 and V is TRBV4-1, with 10 positions matching TRBD2. The specimen sequenced was blood. The sequence derives from a woman between 35 and 50 years old in good health. In DNA, the CDR3 is TGCGCCAGCAGCCAAGATAGGGAGGTAGCGGGGGGAGAGTTCTTC. It yields the protein CASSQDREVAGGEFF.